The TCR beta chain under discussion was sequenced for a study of cytomegalovirus exposure and HLA in healthy donors. The study ran its PCR with 60 Vbeta and 13 Jbeta primers. The assay was immunoSEQ multiplex PCR, and TCRdb's table has in-frame clones only and misses some. Of approximately 120,000 clones listed, around 74% were seen once; the top ten hold approximately 3.1%. This clone is a singleton in its sample. The germline V gene encodes CDR1 SGHRS and CDR2 YFSETQ. With 4 bases clipped from V and 11 bases from J, the junction kept 14 bases outside the gene matches. CDR3 size: 14 residues. The rearrangement joins TRBV5-1 to TRBJ1-1; 7 nucleotides match TRBD1. The source is a man younger than 45 in good health and CMV-seronegative. Material: PBMCs. In nucleotides, the CDR3 is TGCGCCAGCAGCCAAACCCGACAGGGAATGTTTGCTTTCTTT. It specifies CASSQTRQGMFAFF.